A single sample is the source of the 21 T cell receptor beta chains below, sequenced in a study of beta chain features in type 1 diabetes. Since all of the isolated RNA was reverse transcribed, expressed TCRB transcripts were what got sequenced. Generated by immunoSEQ multiplex PCR, the TCRdb table keeps only in-frame clones and is missing some. The sample lists around 140,000 clones; over 8% were seen once. The sequenced material came from central memory CD4+ T cells from blood. These receptors all come from a woman aged 35 to 49 in good health.

This clone was seen only a few times. The junction differs from germline at one of its ends, possibly a read error. V usage is TRBV23-1 and J usage is TRBJ1-3; no clear D gene. TRBV23-1 is filed as an ORF, its function uncertain. The CDR3 runs 10 residues. DNA for the CDR3: TGCGCCAGCAGTCACCCTCATGTTAGTTTT. This gives the protein CASSHPHVSF.

The chain carries TRBV5-4 and TRBJ1-2, with a possible D match to TRBD1 (6 bases). The CDR3 loop spans 15 amino acids. Trimming pared 0 bases from V and 1 base from J, leaving 10 bases between. Germline loops: CDR1 SGHNT, CDR2 YYREEE (reference sequence). The CDR3 nucleotides are TGTGCCAGCAGCTTGGAGCAGGGGCTTAACTATGGCTACACCTTC. This translates into CASSLEQGLNYGYTF.

This chain links TRBV20-1 with TRBJ1-3, with TRBD1 matching 9 bases. The CDR3 has 11 residues. Germline CDR1 is DFQATT and CDR2 is SNEGSKA (reference sequence). V trimming: 6 bases; J trimming: 13 bases; junction bases outside the gene matches: 7. The CDR3 reads CSAGSTGGIYF. CDR3 nucleotides: TGCAGTGCCGGATCGACAGGGGGGATATATTTT.

The rearrangement uses TRBV6-5 and TRBJ1-1; 7 positions match TRBD1. CDR3 length equals 13 residues. J lost 5 bases, V lost 8 bases, and 8 bases had no gene match. Germline V CDR1 and CDR2: MNHEY, SVGAGI. This CDR3 reads CASRSGGVTEAFF. The CDR3 nucleotides read TGTGCCAGCCGGTCAGGGGGTGTTACTGAAGCTTTCTTT.

This clone was counted only a few times. J is TRBJ2-3 and V is TRBV7-9; a weak D match, TRBD2 (5 bases). CDR1 and CDR2 from the germline V gene are SEHNR and FQNEAQ (reference sequence). V gave up 2 bases and J gave up 0 bases, with 12 bases separating them. This CDR3 is built from 16 residues. The DNA of the CDR3 is TGTGCCAGCAGCTTAACCGGCGGGCGGAGCACAGATACGCAGTATTTT. Residues: CASSLTGGRSTDTQYF.

The chain recombines TRBV6-5 with TRBJ2-3; the D gene is possibly TRBD2 (5 bases). Per germline, CDR1 MNHEY and CDR2 SVGAGI. The CDR3 is made up of 14 amino acids. V gave up 7 bases and J gave up 5 bases, with 16 bases separating them. The CDR3 DNA follows: TGTGCCAGCAAAGAGGGTAGCAGGCAAGATACGCAGTATTTT. Its protein product is CASKEGSRQDTQYF.

This clone was observed at least ten times. The V gene is TRBV29-1, the J gene TRBJ2-5; the D gene is possibly TRBD1 (5 bases). V dropped 7 bases and J dropped 2 bases, with 14 bases sitting between them. Germline loops: CDR1 SQVTM, CDR2 ANQGSEA. This CDR3 region has 13 residues. This chain's CDR3 is CSAARAGQETQYF. For the CDR3, the DNA is TGCAGCGCAGCAAGGGCAGGGCAAGAGACCCAGTACTTC.

This clone has more than one count but fewer than ten. The CDR3 DNA reads as TGCGCCAGCAGCTTCGACAGCTGGATTTCCTACAATGAGCAGTTCTTC. Translated, it gives CASSFDSWISYNEQFF. The rearrangement uses TRBV5-1 and TRBJ2-1; tentatively, D is TRBD1 (5 bases). The CDR3 loop spans 16 amino acids. The ends were cut back, 2 bases at V and 1 base at J, with 13 bases in the middle. Germline V gene data show CDR1 as SGHRS and CDR2 as YFSETQ.

There are a few counts of this clone. This rearrangement joins TRBV6-5 to TRBJ2-3; maybe TRBD2 (6 bases). Germline V CDR1 and CDR2: MNHEY, SVGAGI. The V gene lost 5 bases and the J gene lost 1 base, with 10 bases spanning the gap. This CDR3 has 14 amino acids. CDR3 DNA sequence: TGTGCCAGCAGTCCGCGGGACGGCACAGATACGCAGTATTTT. This sequence encodes CASSPRDGTDTQYF.

This clone turned up a few times. The chain combines TRBV19 with TRBJ2-3, with TRBD2 as a possible D gene (5 bases). Per the germline V gene, CDR1 is LNHDA and CDR2 is SQIVND (reference sequence). Trimming took 10 bases from V and 4 from J, leaving 15 bases between them. This CDR3 comprises 13 residues. DNA of the CDR3: TGTGCCACTCATAGCGCCGGGGCAGATACGCAGTATTTT. It encodes CATHSAGADTQYF.

This CDR3 is CASSQDQYGGGLPDTQYF. CDR3 in DNA: TGCGCCAGCAGCCAAGATCAGTACGGCGGGGGGCTGCCAGATACGCAGTATTTT. V usage is TRBV4-1 and J usage is TRBJ2-3, with 8 nucleotides matching TRBD2. Per the germline V gene, CDR1 is MGHRA and CDR2 is YSYEKL. The CDR3 spans 18 residues. Trimming took 0 bases from V and 4 from J; bases not matched to a gene: 12.

This rearrangement joins TRBV6-4 to TRBJ2-1; the D gene is possibly TRBD1 (6 bases). The CDR3 extends over 11 amino acids. Looked up from germline, CDR1 is MRHNA and CDR2 is SNTAGT. Trimming stripped 5 bases from V and 9 bases from J, with 8 bases between. The CDR3 reads CASSSGVEQFF. The CDR3 DNA reads TGTGCCAGCAGTTCAGGGGTTGAGCAGTTCTTC.

The rearrangement uses TRBV12-5 and TRBJ1-2; D not certain. Between the trimmed V and J ends, which lost 1 base and 4 bases, there was a span of 10 bases. Germline CDR1 and CDR2: LGHNT and FRNRAP. The CDR3 consists of 14 residues. The CDR3 is CASGLEGGSYGYTF. The CDR3 DNA reads as TGTGCTAGTGGTTTGGAGGGAGGGAGCTATGGCTACACCTTC.

This clone has more than one count but fewer than ten. The chain links TRBV12-5 to TRBJ1-4; D is unclear. In germline, CDR1 is LGHNT, CDR2 FRNRAP. Trimming pared 1 base from V and 4 bases from J, leaving 4 bases between. The CDR3 loop spans 13 amino acids. DNA for the CDR3: TGTGCTAGTGGTTTGGACAGTAATGAAAAACTGTTTTTT. Translation gives CASGLDSNEKLFF.

The chain recombines TRBV7-9 with TRBJ2-3, with TRBD2 matching over 7 bases. The trim removed 4 bases at V and 4 bases at J, leaving 17 bases unmatched. The CDR3 covers 18 residues. Germline V gene data show CDR1 as SEHNR and CDR2 as FQNEAQ (reference sequence). CDR3 region: CASSSRFGRGRNPDTQYF. CDR3 nucleotides: TGTGCCAGCAGCTCCAGGTTCGGGCGGGGGAGAAACCCAGATACGCAGTATTTT.

About this clone itself: The junction differs from germline at one of its ends, possibly a read error. The V call is TRBV5-4, the J call TRBJ2-1, with TRBD2 identical over 11 bases. Germline assignment: CDR1 SGHNT and CDR2 YYREEE (reference sequence). The CDR3 sequence is 17 residues long. Here the CDR3 reads CASTLGASGGIYNEQFF. The DNA of the CDR3 is TGTGCCAGCACCTTGGGGGCTAGCGGGGGGATCTACAATGAGCAGTTCTTC.

V is TRBV29-1 and J is TRBJ2-3; D gene unclear. Germline CDR1 SQVTM, CDR2 ANQGSEA. This CDR3 has 12 amino acids. The V gene lost 5 bases and the J gene lost 6 bases, with 12 bases spanning the gap. The chain's CDR3 is CSVRTSSDTQYF. The DNA of the CDR3 is TGCAGCGTTCGAACGAGCTCGGATACGCAGTATTTT.

This chain connects TRBV5-6 to TRBJ2-3, with TRBD2 matching over 10 bases. Germline CDR1 SGHDT, CDR2 YYEEEE. CDR3 size: 14 residues. Trimming at V came to 1 base and at J to 6 bases, leaving 2 bases not matched to a gene. CDR3 protein: CASSLQAGGDTQYF. CDR3 sequence (DNA): TGTGCCAGCAGCTTGCAAGCGGGGGGGGATACGCAGTATTTT.

The V call is TRBV5-5, the J call TRBJ2-1; D may be TRBD1 (6 bases). This CDR3 has 14 residues. Per germline, CDR1 SGHKS and CDR2 YYEKEE (reference sequence). V was shortened by 4 bases and J by 7 bases, with 15 bases between the two germline ends. The CDR3 DNA reads TGTGCCAGCAGCCCATCAACAGGGCTGAATGAGCAGTTCTTC. As protein: CASSPSTGLNEQFF.

This clone came up a few times. This sequence joins TRBV5-1 and TRBJ2-7; TRBD1 might be the D (5 bases). From germline, CDR1 is SGHRS and CDR2 YFSETQ. The V gene lost 4 bases and the J gene lost 2 bases, with 16 bases spanning the gap. This CDR3 is built from 15 residues. The CDR3 bases are TGCGCCAGCAGCCCGGATGGGGCCTACACCTACGAGCAGTACTTC. Translating gives CASSPDGAYTYEQYF.

This clone was seen only a few times. This CDR3 is also generated by other DNA sequences in the sample. The DNA of the CDR3 is TGCGCCAGCAGCTTGGATGCGGGGAGCTCCTACAATGAGCAGTTCTTC. Protein: CASSLDAGSSYNEQFF. The J gene is TRBJ2-1, the V gene TRBV5-1, with a possible D match to TRBD2 (6 bases). CDR3 length: 16 residues. V was cut by 0 bases and J by 0 bases, with 10 bases left in between. The germline V gene has CDR1 SGHRS and CDR2 YFSETQ. Combining the CDR3 with reference TRBV5-1 and TRBJ2-1 gives the whole variable domain KAGVTQTPRYLIKTRGQQVTLSCSPISGHRSVSWYQQTPGQGLQFLFEYFSETQRNKGNFPGRFSGRQFSNSRSEMNVSTLELGDSALYLCASSLDAGSSYNEQFFGPGTRLTVL.